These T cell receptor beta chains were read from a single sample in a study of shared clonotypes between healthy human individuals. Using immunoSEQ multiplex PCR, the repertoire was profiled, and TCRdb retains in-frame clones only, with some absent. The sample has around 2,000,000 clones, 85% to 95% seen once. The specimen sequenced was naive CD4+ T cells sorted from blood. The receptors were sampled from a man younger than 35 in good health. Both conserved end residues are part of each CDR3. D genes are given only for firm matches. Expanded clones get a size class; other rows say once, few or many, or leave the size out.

TGTGCCAGCACCGAACCGGGACAGGTCGTCTTC,CASTEPGQVVF,TRBJ2-4,TRBV2,-,TRBD1
TGTGCCAGCAGCTACCGAGGTGGGTGGGGCACAGATACGCAGTATTTT,CASSYRGGWGTDTQYF,TRBJ2-3,TRBV11-2,-,-
TGTGGTGCCTCCGGGCGCTTAAACACCGGGGAGCTGTTTTTT,CGASGRLNTGELFF,TRBJ2-2,TRBV2,-,-
TGTGCCAGCAGCAAAGTAAGTGGGATGGGTCCAAACCCAAACTACGAGCAGTACTTC,CASSKVSGMGPNPNYEQYF,TRBJ2-7,TRBV21-1,-,-
TGTGCCAGTAGTATAGTGGGACTAGTCGGCTACGAGCAGTACTTC,CASSIVGLVGYEQYF,TRBJ2-7,TRBV19,-,TRBD2
TGTGCCAGCAGCCCGGGACCGTCCTTTAACTATGGCTACACCTTC,CASSPGPSFNYGYTF,TRBJ1-2,TRBV27,-,-
TGTGCCAGCAGTGATGAGACAGGGGCAACAGATACGCAGTATTTT,CASSDETGATDTQYF,TRBJ2-3,TRBV2,-,TRBD1
TGTGCCAGCAGCCGGCCTTCGGGGGCGGAGGAAGCTTTCTTT,CASSRPSGAEEAFF,TRBJ1-1,TRBV6-5,-,-
TGTGCCAGCAGTCGAATCGGTTCTTATGGCTACACCTTC,CASSRIGSYGYTF,TRBJ1-2,TRBV6-5,-,-
TGTGCCAGCAGCTTAGGTGGGGGTGGTCAGCCCCAGCATTTT,CASSLGGGGQPQHF,TRBJ1-5,TRBV7-9,-,-
TGTGCCAGCAGCTTGGGGGAAGGTTCACCCCTCCACTTT,CASSLGEGSPLHF,TRBJ1-6,TRBV7-8,-,-
TGTGCCTGGAAAGGTGGGACCAAAAACATTCAGTACTTC,CAWKGGTKNIQYF,TRBJ2-4,TRBV30,-,-
TGTGCCAGCGCCCTGGATAATTCACCCCTCCACTTT,CASALDNSPLHF,TRBJ1-6,TRBV2,-,-
TGTGCCAGTAAGGCTAGCGGGAGGGCCCAGGGAGAGACCCAGTACTTC,CASKASGRAQGETQYF,TRBJ2-5,TRBV19,-,TRBD2
TGTGCCAGCAGCGCCGGACACGCCGGGGAGACCCAGTACTTC,CASSAGHAGETQYF,TRBJ2-5,TRBV9,-,-
TGTGCCAGCAGCGTAGAAGACAGATACGAGCAGTACTTC,CASSVEDRYEQYF,TRBJ2-7,TRBV9,once,-
TGCGCCAGCAGCTTGGTGACCGGGACAGGGGGTTGGGAGACCCAGTACTTC,CASSLVTGTGGWETQYF,TRBJ2-5,TRBV5-1,-,TRBD1
TGCGCCAGCAGCCCCATCGTGGGGGTGACAGATACGCAGTATTTT,CASSPIVGVTDTQYF,TRBJ2-3,TRBV5-1,once,-
TGTGCCAGCAGTGAGACTAAATACAATGAGCAGTTCTTC,CASSETKYNEQFF,TRBJ2-1,TRBV2,-,-
TGTGCCAGCTCCCCGTCCACACCGAACAGCAATCAGCCCCAGCATTTT,CASSPSTPNSNQPQHF,TRBJ1-5,TRBV18,once,-
TGCGCCAGCATTGGTCCCTCGAACACCGGGGAGCTGTTTTTT,CASIGPSNTGELFF,TRBJ2-2,TRBV10-2,-,-
TGTGCCTGGAGTATGGAGACTGAAGCTTTCTTT,CAWSMETEAFF,TRBJ1-1,TRBV30,-,-
TGTGCCAGCAGTTTATCGATCGGCAGGCCGGTAGGTTCACCCCTCCACTTT,CASSLSIGRPVGSPLHF,TRBJ1-6,TRBV27,-,-
TGTGCCAGCAGCTTCCTCCCCCAGGGTAGCGGGAGATACAATGAGCAGTTCTTC,CASSFLPQGSGRYNEQFF,TRBJ2-1,TRBV11-2,-,TRBD2
TGCGCCAGCAGCTTTGGCTCTAGCGGGATCTACGAGCAGTACTTC,CASSFGSSGIYEQYF,TRBJ2-7,TRBV5-1,-,TRBD2
TGCGCCAGCAGCTCTAGCGGGGGGTTCACCTACGAGCAGTACTTC,CASSSSGGFTYEQYF,TRBJ2-7,TRBV5-1,-,TRBD2
TGTGCCAGCAGTTACGGGGGGCTAACAGGGAAACTGTTTTTT,CASSYGGLTGKLFF,TRBJ1-4,TRBV6-5,-,-
TGTGCCAGCGGGACAGCTAATTCACCCCTCCACTTT,CASGTANSPLHF,TRBJ1-6,TRBV9,-,TRBD1
TGTGCCTGGCTAAGGGTCGGGGAGACCCAGTACTTC,CAWLRVGETQYF,TRBJ2-5,TRBV30,-,-
TGTGCCAGCAGCCAGGGGACGCGGGCGGATGGGGAGCAGTACTTC,CASSQGTRADGEQYF,TRBJ2-7,TRBV5-8,few,-
TGTGCCAGCAGCGCACCCCTGACGGAATCAAACTATGGCTACACCTTC,CASSAPLTESNYGYTF,TRBJ1-2,TRBV2,once,-
TGTGCCAGCAGGGAGGGGACAGGCTCCTACAATGAGCAGTTCTTC,CASREGTGSYNEQFF,TRBJ2-1,TRBV6-5,-,TRBD1
TGTGCCAGCAGTTACACTGACAGGGACTACGAGCAGTACTTC,CASSYTDRDYEQYF,TRBJ2-7,TRBV6-5,-,TRBD1
TGTGCCAGCAGCGCCATGAGGCTAGCCAAAAACATTCAGTACTTC,CASSAMRLAKNIQYF,TRBJ2-4,TRBV7-2,-,-
TGTGCCAGCAGTTCAGCAGGGGGCGCGTTAGGATCACCCCTCCACTTT,CASSSAGGALGSPLHF,TRBJ1-6,TRBV28,-,TRBD1
TGTGCCAGCAGTTTAAGCCGAGCGGGGACAGATACGCAGTATTTT,CASSLSRAGTDTQYF,TRBJ2-3,TRBV6-5,-,TRBD2
TGCGCCAGCAGTGAGAGTTTCAATCAGCCCCAGCATTTT,CASSESFNQPQHF,TRBJ1-5,TRBV10-1,few,-
TGTGCCACCGGATGGGCCGTACAAGAGACCCAGTACTTC,CATGWAVQETQYF,TRBJ2-5,TRBV10-3,-,-
TGTGCCAGCAGTTTCCTCAGGGGGGTCACTGAAGCTTTCTTT,CASSFLRGVTEAFF,TRBJ1-1,TRBV28,once,TRBD1
TGTGCCAGCAGCTCCCAGGGGGCGGTCTACAATGAGCAGTTCTTC,CASSSQGAVYNEQFF,TRBJ2-1,TRBV11-3,-,TRBD1
TGTGCCAGCAGCGAATCCGGGCCTGGCTACACCTTC,CASSESGPGYTF,TRBJ1-2,TRBV7-2,-,-